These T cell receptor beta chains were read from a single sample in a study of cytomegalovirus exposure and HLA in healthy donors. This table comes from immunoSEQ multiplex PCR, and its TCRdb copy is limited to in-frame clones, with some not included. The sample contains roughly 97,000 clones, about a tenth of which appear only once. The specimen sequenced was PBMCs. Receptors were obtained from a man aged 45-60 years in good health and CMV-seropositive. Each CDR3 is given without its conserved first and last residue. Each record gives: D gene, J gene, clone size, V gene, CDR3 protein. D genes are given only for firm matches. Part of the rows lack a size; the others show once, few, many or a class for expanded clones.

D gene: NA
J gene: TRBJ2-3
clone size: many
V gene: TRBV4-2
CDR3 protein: ASSHRGDTQY

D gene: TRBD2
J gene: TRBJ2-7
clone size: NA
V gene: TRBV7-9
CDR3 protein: ASSPTSGSDEQY

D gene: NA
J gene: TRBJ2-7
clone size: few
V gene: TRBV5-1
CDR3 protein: ASSSGTESSYEQY

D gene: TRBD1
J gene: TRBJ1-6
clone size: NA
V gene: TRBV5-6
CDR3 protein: ASSFLTGLHSPLH

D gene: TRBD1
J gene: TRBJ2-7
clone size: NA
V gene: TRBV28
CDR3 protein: ASSGRDRASYEQY

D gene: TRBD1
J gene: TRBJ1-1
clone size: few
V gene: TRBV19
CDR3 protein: ASRYPGGAPTEAF

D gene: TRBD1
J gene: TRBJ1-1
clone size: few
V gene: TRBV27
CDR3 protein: ASRDRGRLDTEAF

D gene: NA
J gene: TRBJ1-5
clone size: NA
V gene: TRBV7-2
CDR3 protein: ASSLGRSGNQPQH

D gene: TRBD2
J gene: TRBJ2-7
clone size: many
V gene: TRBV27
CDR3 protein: ASSFRHSSGSWHEQY

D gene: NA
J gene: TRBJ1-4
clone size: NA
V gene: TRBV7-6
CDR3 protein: ASRRAGGEKLF

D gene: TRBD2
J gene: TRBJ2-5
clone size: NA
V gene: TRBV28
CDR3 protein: ASSLGLAGVQETQY

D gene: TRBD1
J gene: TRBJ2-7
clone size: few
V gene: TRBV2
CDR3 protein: ASSAGQGASLGEQY

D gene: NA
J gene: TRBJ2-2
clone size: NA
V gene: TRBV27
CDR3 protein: ASRGWVRAFGFDTGELF

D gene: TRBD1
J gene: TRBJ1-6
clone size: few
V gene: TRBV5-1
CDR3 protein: ASRGTLDSPLH

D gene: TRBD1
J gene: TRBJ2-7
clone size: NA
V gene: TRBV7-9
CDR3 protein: ASSFEQGSSYEQY

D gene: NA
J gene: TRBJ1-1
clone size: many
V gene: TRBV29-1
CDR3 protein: SCTQGNTEAF

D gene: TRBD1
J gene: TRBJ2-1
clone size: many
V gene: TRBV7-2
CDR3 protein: ASSQGQVIYNEQF

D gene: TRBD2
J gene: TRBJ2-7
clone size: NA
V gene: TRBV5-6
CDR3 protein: ASSLLAGWAYEQY

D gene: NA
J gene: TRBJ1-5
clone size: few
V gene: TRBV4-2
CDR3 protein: ASSQDRRLKPQH

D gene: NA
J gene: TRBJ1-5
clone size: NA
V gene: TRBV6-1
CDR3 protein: ASSEFESGQPQH

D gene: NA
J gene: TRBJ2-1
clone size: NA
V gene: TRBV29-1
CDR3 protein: SVGGRSYNEQF

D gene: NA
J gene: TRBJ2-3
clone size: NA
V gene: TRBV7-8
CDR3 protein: ASSYLGADTQY

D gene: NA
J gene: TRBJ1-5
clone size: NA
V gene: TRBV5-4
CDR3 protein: ASSFQGGNQPQH

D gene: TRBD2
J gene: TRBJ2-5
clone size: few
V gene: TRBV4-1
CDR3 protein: ASSPLGGTSEKENQY

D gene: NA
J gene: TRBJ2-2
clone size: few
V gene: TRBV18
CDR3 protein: ASSLQATGELF

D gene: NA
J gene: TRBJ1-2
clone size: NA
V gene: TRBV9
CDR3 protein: ASSQSGIYGYT

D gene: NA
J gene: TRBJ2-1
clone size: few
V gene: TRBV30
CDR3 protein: AWSERAVSNNEQF

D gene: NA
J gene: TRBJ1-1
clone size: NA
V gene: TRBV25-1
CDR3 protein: ASSYRTGRGGVF

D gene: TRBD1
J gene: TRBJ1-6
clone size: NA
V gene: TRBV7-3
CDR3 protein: ASSSGQPSPLH

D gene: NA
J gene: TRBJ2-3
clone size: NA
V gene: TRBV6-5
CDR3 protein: ASSHDGDTQY

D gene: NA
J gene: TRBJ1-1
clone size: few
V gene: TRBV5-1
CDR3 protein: ASARSADTEAF

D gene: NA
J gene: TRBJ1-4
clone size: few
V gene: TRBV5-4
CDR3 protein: ASSLMGDNEKLF

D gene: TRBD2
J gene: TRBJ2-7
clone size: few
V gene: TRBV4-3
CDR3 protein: ASSQRLAGGIPSYEQY

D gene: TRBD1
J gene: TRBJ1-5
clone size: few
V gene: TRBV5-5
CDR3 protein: ASSSGQGPNQPQH

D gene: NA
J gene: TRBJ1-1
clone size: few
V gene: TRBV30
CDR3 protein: AWISFVEAF

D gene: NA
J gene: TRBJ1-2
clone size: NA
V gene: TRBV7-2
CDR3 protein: ASSGRDGIYYGYT

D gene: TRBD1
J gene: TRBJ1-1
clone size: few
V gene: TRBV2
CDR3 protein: ASSGEGQGSEAF

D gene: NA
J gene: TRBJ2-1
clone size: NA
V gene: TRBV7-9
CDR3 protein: ASSYGAAGDNNEQF